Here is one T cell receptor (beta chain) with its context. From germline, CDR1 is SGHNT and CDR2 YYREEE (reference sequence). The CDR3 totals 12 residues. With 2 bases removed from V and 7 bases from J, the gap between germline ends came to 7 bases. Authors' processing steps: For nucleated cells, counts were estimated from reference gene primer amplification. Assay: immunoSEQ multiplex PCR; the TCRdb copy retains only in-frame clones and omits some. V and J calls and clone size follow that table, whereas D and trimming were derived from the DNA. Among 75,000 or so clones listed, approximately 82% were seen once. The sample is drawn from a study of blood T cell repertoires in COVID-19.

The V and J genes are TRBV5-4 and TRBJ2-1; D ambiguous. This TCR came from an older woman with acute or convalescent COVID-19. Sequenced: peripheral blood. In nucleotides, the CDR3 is TGTGCCAGCAGCTTTAATGAGAATGAGCAGTTCTTC. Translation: CASSFNENEQFF. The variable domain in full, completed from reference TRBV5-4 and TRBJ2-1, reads ETGVTQSPTHLIKTRGQQVTLRCSSQSGHNTVSWYQQALGQGPQFIFQYYREEENGRGNFPPRFSGLQFPNYSSELNVNALELDDSALYLCASSFNENEQFFGPGTRLTVL.